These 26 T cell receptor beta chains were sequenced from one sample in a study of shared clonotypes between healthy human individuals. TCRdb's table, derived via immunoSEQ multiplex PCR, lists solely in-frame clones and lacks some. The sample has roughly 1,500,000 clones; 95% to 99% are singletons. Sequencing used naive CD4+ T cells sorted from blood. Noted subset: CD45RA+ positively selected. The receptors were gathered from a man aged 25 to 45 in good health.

DNA for the CDR3: TGTGCCAGCTCACCACGATTAGATGGGGTGAACACCGGGGAGCTGTTTTTT. This sequence encodes CASSPRLDGVNTGELFF. The chain has TRBV18 and TRBJ2-2; no definite D call. Deletions cut 1 base from V and 1 base from J, with 13 bases between. The CDR3 spans 17 residues. Germline CDR1 KGHSH, CDR2 LQKENI.

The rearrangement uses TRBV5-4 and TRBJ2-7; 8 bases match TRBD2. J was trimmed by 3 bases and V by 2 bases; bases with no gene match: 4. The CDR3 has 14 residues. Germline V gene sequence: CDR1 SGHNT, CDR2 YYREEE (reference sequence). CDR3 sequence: CASSLREGRYEQYF. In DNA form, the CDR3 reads TGTGCCAGCAGCTTACGGGAGGGCCGCTACGAGCAGTACTTC.

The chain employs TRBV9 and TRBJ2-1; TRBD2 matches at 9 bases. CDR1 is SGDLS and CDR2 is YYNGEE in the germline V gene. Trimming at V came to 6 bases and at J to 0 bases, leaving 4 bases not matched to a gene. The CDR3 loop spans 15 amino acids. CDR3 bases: TGTGCCAGCAACATAGCGGGAGTCTCCTACAATGAGCAGTTCTTC. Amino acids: CASNIAGVSYNEQFF.

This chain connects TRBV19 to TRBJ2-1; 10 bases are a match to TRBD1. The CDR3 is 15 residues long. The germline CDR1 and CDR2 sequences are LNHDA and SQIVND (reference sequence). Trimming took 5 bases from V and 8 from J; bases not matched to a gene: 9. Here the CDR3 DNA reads TGTGCCAGTAGTCAGGTGACAGGGGGCAGGGATGAGCAGTTCTTC. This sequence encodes CASSQVTGGRDEQFF.

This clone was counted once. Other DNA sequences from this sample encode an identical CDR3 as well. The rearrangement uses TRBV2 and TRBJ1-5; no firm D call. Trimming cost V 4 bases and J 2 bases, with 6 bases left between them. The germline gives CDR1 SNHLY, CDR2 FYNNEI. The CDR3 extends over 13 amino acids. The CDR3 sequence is CASSGGGNQPQHF. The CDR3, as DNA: TGTGCCAGCAGTGGGGGAGGCAATCAGCCCCAGCATTTT.

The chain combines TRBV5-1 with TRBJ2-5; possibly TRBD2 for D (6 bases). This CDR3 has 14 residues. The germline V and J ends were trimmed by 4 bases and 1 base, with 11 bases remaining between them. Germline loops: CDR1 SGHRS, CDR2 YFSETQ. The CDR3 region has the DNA TGCGCCAGCAGCGGGGGACTCGTCCAAGAGACCCAGTACTTC. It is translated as CASSGGLVQETQYF.

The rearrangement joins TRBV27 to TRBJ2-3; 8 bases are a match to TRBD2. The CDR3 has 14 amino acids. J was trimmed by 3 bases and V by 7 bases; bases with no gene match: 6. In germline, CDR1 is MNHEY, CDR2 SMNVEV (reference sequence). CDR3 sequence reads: CASNRAGVTDTQYF. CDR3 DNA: TGTGCCAGCAATAGAGCGGGAGTTACAGATACGCAGTATTTT.

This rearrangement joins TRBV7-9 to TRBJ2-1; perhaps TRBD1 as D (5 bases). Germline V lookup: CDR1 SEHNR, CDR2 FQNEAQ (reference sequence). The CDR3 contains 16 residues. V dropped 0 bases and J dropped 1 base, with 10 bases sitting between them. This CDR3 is CASSLAGRVSYNEQFF. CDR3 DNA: TGTGCCAGCAGCTTAGCGGGCAGGGTTTCCTACAATGAGCAGTTCTTC.

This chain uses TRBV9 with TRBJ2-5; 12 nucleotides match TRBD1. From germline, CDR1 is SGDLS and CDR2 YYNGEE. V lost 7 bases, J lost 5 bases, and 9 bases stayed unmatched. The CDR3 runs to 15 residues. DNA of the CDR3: TGTGCCAGCTCACCCGGGACAGGGGGCGCGGAGACCCAGTACTTC. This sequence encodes CASSPGTGGAETQYF. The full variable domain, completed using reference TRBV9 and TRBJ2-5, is DSGVTQTPKHLITATGQRVTLRCSPRSGDLSVYWYQQSLDQGLQFLIQYYNGEERAKGNILERFSAQQFPDLHSELNLSSLELGDSALYFCASSPGTGGAETQYFGPGTRLLVL.

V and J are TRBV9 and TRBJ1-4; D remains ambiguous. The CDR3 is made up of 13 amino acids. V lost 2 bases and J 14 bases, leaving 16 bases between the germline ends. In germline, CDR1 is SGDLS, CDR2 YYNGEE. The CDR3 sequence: CASSVDLNPFLFF. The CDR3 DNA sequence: TGTGCCAGCAGCGTGGACCTTAATCCCTTCCTGTTTTTT.

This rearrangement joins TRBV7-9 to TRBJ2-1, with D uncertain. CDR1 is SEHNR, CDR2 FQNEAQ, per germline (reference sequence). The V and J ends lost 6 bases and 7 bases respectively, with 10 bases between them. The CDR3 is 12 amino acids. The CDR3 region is CASRNLWNEQFF. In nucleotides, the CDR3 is TGTGCCAGCAGGAACCTGTGGAATGAGCAGTTCTTC.

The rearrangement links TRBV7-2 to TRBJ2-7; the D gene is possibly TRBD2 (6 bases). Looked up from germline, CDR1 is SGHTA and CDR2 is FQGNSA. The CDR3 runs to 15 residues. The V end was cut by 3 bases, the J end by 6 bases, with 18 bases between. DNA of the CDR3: TGTGCCAGCAGCTTCACGGTCTTGGGGGGATTCGAGCAGTACTTC. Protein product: CASSFTVLGGFEQYF.

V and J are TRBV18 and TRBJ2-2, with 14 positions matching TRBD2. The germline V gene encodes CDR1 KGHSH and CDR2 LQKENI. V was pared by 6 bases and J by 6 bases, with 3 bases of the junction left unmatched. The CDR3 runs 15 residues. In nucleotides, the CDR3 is TGTGCCAGCTCCCTGGGACTAGCGGGAGCCGGGGAGCTGTTTTTT. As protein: CASSLGLAGAGELFF. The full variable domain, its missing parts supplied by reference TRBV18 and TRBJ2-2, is NAGVMQNPRHLVRRRGQEARLRCSPMKGHSHVYWYRQLPEEGLKFMVYLQKENIIDESGMPKERFSAEFPKEGPSILRIQQVVRGDSAAYFCASSLGLAGAGELFFGEGSRLTVL.

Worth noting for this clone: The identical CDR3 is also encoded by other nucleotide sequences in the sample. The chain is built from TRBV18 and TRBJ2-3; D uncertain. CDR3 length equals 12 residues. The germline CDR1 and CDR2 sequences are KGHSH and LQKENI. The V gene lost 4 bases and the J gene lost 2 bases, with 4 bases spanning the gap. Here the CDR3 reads CASSLDTDTQYF. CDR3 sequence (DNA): TGTGCCAGCTCACTAGACACAGATACGCAGTATTTT.

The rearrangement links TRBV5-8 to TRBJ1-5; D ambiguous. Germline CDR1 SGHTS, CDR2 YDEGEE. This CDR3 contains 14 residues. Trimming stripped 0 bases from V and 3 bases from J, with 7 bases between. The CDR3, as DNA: TGTGCCAGCAGCTTGGCCTTCCTCAATCAGCCCCAGCATTTT. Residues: CASSLAFLNQPQHF.

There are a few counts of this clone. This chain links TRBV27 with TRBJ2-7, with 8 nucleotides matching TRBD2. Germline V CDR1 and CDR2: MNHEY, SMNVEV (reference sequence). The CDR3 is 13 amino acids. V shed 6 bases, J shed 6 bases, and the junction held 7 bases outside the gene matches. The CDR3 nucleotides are TGTGCCAGCAGATTCCCGGGAGGGCTCGAGCAGTACTTC. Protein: CASRFPGGLEQYF.

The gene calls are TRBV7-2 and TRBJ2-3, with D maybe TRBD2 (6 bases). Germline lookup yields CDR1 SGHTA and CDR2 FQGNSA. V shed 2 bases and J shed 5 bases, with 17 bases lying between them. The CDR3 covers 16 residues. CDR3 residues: CASSLIAGIGGDTQYF. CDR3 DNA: TGTGCCAGCAGCTTAATTGCGGGAATCGGGGGAGATACGCAGTATTTT.

The CDR3 nucleotides read TGTGCCAGCAGCAAACTTTGGGTGCAGGTACAGAACTACAATGAGCAGTTCTTC. It translates to CASSKLWVQVQNYNEQFF. V and J are TRBV21-1 and TRBJ2-1; TRBD1, the D gene given by the table, was not confirmed from the DNA. TRBV21-1 is given as a pseudogene. CDR3 size: 18 residues.

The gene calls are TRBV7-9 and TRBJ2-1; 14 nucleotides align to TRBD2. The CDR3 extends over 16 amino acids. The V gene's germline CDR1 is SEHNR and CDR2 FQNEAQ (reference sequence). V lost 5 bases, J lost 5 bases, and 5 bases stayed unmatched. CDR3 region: CASSPRLAGGHNEQFF. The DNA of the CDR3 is TGTGCCAGCAGCCCAAGACTAGCGGGAGGGCACAATGAGCAGTTCTTC.

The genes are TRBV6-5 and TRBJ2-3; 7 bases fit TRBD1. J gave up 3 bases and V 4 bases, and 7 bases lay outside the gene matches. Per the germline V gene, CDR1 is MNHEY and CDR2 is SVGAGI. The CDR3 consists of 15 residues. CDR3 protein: CASSFRTGSTDTQYF. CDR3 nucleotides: TGTGCCAGCAGTTTCCGGACAGGCAGTACAGATACGCAGTATTTT.

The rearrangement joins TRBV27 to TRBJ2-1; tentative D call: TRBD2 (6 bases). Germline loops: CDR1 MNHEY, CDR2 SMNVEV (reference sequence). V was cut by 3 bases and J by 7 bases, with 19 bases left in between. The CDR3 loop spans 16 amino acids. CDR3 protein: CASSLGQFSGRNEQFF. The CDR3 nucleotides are TGTGCCAGCAGTTTGGGCCAATTTAGCGGACGGAATGAGCAGTTCTTC.

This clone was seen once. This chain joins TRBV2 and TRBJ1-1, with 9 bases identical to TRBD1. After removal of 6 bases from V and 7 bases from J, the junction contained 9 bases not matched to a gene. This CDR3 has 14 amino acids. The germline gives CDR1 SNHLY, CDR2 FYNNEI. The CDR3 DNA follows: TGTGCCAGCAGCAGGGGACAGGGATACTTTGAAGCTTTCTTT. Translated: CASSRGQGYFEAFF.

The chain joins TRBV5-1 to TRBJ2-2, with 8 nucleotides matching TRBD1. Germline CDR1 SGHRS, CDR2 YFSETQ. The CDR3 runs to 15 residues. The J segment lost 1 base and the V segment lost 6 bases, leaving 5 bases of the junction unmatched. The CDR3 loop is CASTGQGRNTGELFF. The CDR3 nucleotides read TGCGCCAGCACCGGACAGGGCAGGAACACCGGGGAGCTGTTTTTT. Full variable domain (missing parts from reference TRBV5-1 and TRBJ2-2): KAGVTQTPRYLIKTRGQQVTLSCSPISGHRSVSWYQQTPGQGLQFLFEYFSETQRNKGNFPGRFSGRQFSNSRSEMNVSTLELGDSALYLCASTGQGRNTGELFFGEGSRLTVL.

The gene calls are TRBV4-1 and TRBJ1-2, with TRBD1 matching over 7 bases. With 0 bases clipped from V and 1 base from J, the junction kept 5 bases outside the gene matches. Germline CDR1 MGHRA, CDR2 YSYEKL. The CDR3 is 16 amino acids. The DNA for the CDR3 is TGCGCCAGCAGCCAAGATGAGGGGGCAAGTAACTATGGCTACACCTTC. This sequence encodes CASSQDEGASNYGYTF.

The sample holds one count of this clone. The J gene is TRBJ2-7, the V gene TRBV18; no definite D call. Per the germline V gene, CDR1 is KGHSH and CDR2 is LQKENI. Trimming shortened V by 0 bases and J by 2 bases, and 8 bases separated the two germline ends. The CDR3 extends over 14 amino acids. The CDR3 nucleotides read TGTGCCAGCTCACCACCGAGGTCCACCTACGAGCAGTACTTC. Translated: CASSPPRSTYEQYF.

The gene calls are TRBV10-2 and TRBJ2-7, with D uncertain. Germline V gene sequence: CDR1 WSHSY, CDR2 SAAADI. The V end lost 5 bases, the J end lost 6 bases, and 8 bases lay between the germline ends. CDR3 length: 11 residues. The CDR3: CASSREGEQYF. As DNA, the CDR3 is TGCGCCAGCAGTAGGGAAGGCGAGCAGTACTTC.